This is a list of T cell receptor beta chains from one sample in a study of OX40 agonist ivuxolimab in advanced cancers. Assay used: immunoSEQ multiplex PCR; TCRdb lists only in-frame clones, some missing. The sample consists of approximately 69,000 clones, about 86% of them appearing once. This material consisted of CD4+ or CD8+ T cells sorted from blood, taken in a trial of the OX40 agonist ivuxolimab. The receptors here all came from an adult with an advanced solid tumor such as melanoma, head and neck, liver or kidney cancer. Both conserved end residues are trimmed from each CDR3. D genes are given only for firm matches.

>TRBV19|NA
ASSIDHSQETQY
>TRBV27|TRBD1
ASSFYLRDRAYEQY
>TRBV7-9|NA
ASSSSRIMPDQPQH
>TRBV11-1|NA
ASSLGSSYGYT
>TRBV10-2|NA
ASSESSGVGMNTEAF
>TRBV7-8|NA
ASSPRGSGNTIY
>TRBV10-3|NA
AISESMDQTNYGYT
>TRBV4-1|TRBD2
ASSQDRGSGGVYEQY
>TRBV19|NA
ASSSTGRSTEAF
>TRBV28|NA
ASSLEDYEQY
>TRBV11-2|TRBD2
ASSLALAGGPSYEQY
>TRBV6-5|TRBD1
ASISGQGGEQY
>TRBV2|TRBD1
ASSVGGPRNTIY
>TRBV9|TRBD2
ASSFPLLAGAEQF
>TRBV19|TRBD2
ASSRLAGSYNEQF
>TRBV6-1|TRBD1
ASSEGRGRNSPLH
>TRBV25-1|NA
ASSDGGNYGYT
>TRBV19|NA
ASSSAVGPTEAF
>TRBV2|TRBD2
ASSETSEYEQY
>TRBV28|TRBD1
ASRGPGQGRSEQY
>TRBV10-3|NA
AISEAGNSNQPQH
>TRBV27|TRBD1
ASSSGQRSSYNSPLH
>TRBV12-5|TRBD1
ASGLWTGPEAF
>TRBV11-2|NA
ASSGAGLHNEQF
>TRBV18|TRBD1
ASSLGQGVGYT
>TRBV19|NA
ASSVGRAQALPHHT
>TRBV9|NA
ASSVQGGLSNEQF
>TRBV2|NA
ASTPLGGAGTEAF
>TRBV7-9|NA
ASSGAGNYGYT
>TRBV11-2|NA
ASSPRRSRGTEAF
>TRBV5-1|NA
ASSLDGGTYNEQF
>TRBV5-1|TRBD1
ASSLDRGNSPLH
>TRBV6-1|TRBD1
ASSDGPGQGEQY
>TRBV12-5|TRBD1
ASGLSQGANTEAF
>TRBV19|NA
ASSMSLAGDTQY
>TRBV2|NA
ASSDIFADNEQF